This is a list of T cell receptor beta chains from one sample in a study of shared clonotypes between healthy human individuals. Sequencing was performed with immunoSEQ multiplex PCR; in TCRdb, only in-frame clones are kept and a portion is missing. The data contain 1.5 million to 1.9 million clones, 95% to 99% of them singletons. Sequences were obtained from naive CD4+ T cells sorted from blood. The origin of the receptors is a young man in good health. Each CDR3 is given with its conserved first and last residue. A D gene is named only where the DNA matches it firmly. Clone size is given for some rows only: seen once, a few or many times, or a class if the clone is expanded.

>13|TRBJ2-3|once|NA|TRBV7-2
TGTGCCAGCAGCTCCGTCATCGGAGATACGCAGTATTTT
CASSSVIGDTQYF
>14|TRBJ1-1|NA|TRBD1|TRBV25-1
TGTGCCACTGACAGGGGGAGTGGGAACACTGAAGCTTTCTTT
CATDRGSGNTEAFF
>14|TRBJ2-7|NA|NA|TRBV9
TGTGCCAGCAGCGTAAAGGCAGAGGCCTACGAGCAGTACTTC
CASSVKAEAYEQYF
>18|TRBJ1-2|NA|TRBD1|TRBV5-6
TGTGCCAGCAGCTCCTTCATGAGACAGGGAACGGTGAACTATGGCTACACCTTC
CASSSFMRQGTVNYGYTF
>15|TRBJ1-5|NA|TRBD1|TRBV11-2
TGTGCCAGCAGCTTGGGGGACAGGTCTCATCAGCCCCAGCATTTT
CASSLGDRSHQPQHF
>14|TRBJ1-5|NA|NA|TRBV9
TGTGCCAGCAGCGTCGGGACCGGTAATCAGCCCCAGCATTTT
CASSVGTGNQPQHF
>15|TRBJ1-5|NA|NA|TRBV27
TGTGCCAGCAGTTTAGAGGGGGGGAACAATCAGCCCCAGCATTTT
CASSLEGGNNQPQHF
>15|TRBJ2-5|NA|NA|TRBV9
TGTGCCAGCAGCGTAGGAAGGGGTTCCCAAGAGACCCAGTACTTC
CASSVGRGSQETQYF
>13|TRBJ1-1|NA|TRBD1|TRBV28
TGTGCCAGCAGGGACAGGATGAACACTGAAGCTTTCTTT
CASRDRMNTEAFF
>15|TRBJ2-7|NA|NA|TRBV6-1
TGTGCCAGCAGTGAATTCCCGACAGGATCCTACGAGCAGTACTTC
CASSEFPTGSYEQYF
>18|TRBJ2-7|NA|TRBD2|TRBV28
TGTGCCAGCAGTTCCCTTGCGGGTAGCGGGAGGTTCGGCTACGAGCAGTACTTC
CASSSLAGSGRFGYEQYF
>14|TRBJ2-3|NA|NA|TRBV10-3
TGTGCCATCAGGGGGCGGACCAGCACAGATACGCAGTATTTT
CAIRGRTSTDTQYF
>14|TRBJ2-5|once|NA|TRBV5-6
TGTGCCAGCAGCCGCATGGGGGTCAGAGAGACCCAGTACTTC
CASSRMGVRETQYF
>17|TRBJ2-1|once|TRBD2|TRBV28
TGTGCCAGCAGTCCCCCCGCTTGGGGGGAGGGAGGGAATGAGCAGTTCTTC
CASSPPAWGEGGNEQFF
>14|TRBJ2-4|NA|TRBD1|TRBV7-8
TGTGCCAGCAGCCCGGACAGGAAAAAAAACATTCAGTACTTC
CASSPDRKKNIQYF
>15|TRBJ2-3|NA|NA|TRBV7-9
TGTGCCAGCAGCTTACTTCCCGGTCGGACAGATACGCAGTATTTT
CASSLLPGRTDTQYF
>14|TRBJ2-7|NA|TRBD1|TRBV2
TGTGCCAGCAGAACCGGGACAGGGGGCTTCGAGCAGTACTTC
CASRTGTGGFEQYF
>14|TRBJ1-3|once|TRBD1|TRBV5-4
TGTGCCAGCAGGGGACAGTCCTCTGGAAACACCATATATTTT
CASRGQSSGNTIYF
>14|TRBJ1-1|NA|TRBD1|TRBV5-4
TGTGCCAGCAGCTCGGGACAGCTGTACACTGAAGCTTTCTTT
CASSSGQLYTEAFF
>14|TRBJ2-5|once|NA|TRBV5-4
TGTGCCAGCAGCCGCCCTGGGAGCCAAGAGACCCAGTACTTC
CASSRPGSQETQYF
>15|TRBJ1-2|NA|TRBD1|TRBV5-5
TGTGCCAGCAGCTTGGCCGGGACAGGCAACTATGGCTACACCTTC
CASSLAGTGNYGYTF
>15|TRBJ2-3|NA|NA|TRBV9
TGTGCCAGCAGCCCGGAGGGTAGGGAGGCAGATACGCAGTATTTT
CASSPEGREADTQYF
>16|TRBJ2-1|NA|TRBD2|TRBV4-3
TGCGCCAGCAGCCAACAAGCGGGACTAGCGGGAGGTGAGCAGTTCTTC
CASSQQAGLAGGEQFF
>20|TRBJ2-3|NA|TRBD2|TRBV18
TGTGCCAGCTCACCTTCAATACCTCAACTAGCGGGAGAGGTGGTAGATACGCAGTATTTT
CASSPSIPQLAGEVVDTQYF
>17|TRBJ2-2|NA|TRBD2|TRBV28
TGTGCCAGCAGCCCCCTCCCGGGACTAGCGAACACCGGGGAGCTGTTTTTT
CASSPLPGLANTGELFF
>16|TRBJ2-1|NA|NA|TRBV19
TGTGCCAGTAGTATAGTTGGCAGGGGGACTAGAAATGAGCAGTTCTTC
CASSIVGRGTRNEQFF
>15|TRBJ2-2|NA|TRBD2|TRBV5-1
TGCGCCAGCACCGGGACTAGCGGGCCTACCGGGGAGCTGTTTTTT
CASTGTSGPTGELFF
>15|TRBJ1-2|once|TRBD1|TRBV11-2
TGTGCCAGCAGTTTGGACAGGAGGCCCAACTATGGCTACACCTTC
CASSLDRRPNYGYTF
>15|TRBJ2-2|NA|TRBD1|TRBV5-8
TGTGCCAGCAGCTCTGGACAGGGGGACACCGGGGAGCTGTTTTTT
CASSSGQGDTGELFF
>13|TRBJ2-1|NA|NA|TRBV19
TGTGCCAGTAGTATAGCTCTAGGGGATGAGCAGTTCTTC
CASSIALGDEQFF
>15|TRBJ2-1|once|NA|TRBV9
TGTGCCAGCAGCGTATCGGCTAGCCGTCACAATGAGCAGTTCTTC
CASSVSASRHNEQFF
>15|TRBJ2-1|NA|TRBD2|TRBV11-2
TGTGCCAGCAGCCCGACTAGCGGGATAGACAATGAGCAGTTCTTC
CASSPTSGIDNEQFF
>14|TRBJ1-1|NA|NA|TRBV5-1
TGCGCCAGCAGCTTCGGCGACGGAGGCACTGAAGCTTTCTTT
CASSFGDGGTEAFF
>14|TRBJ1-5|NA|NA|TRBV5-1
TGCGCCAGCAGCTTGGACAGTTTTGATCAGCCCCAGCATTTT
CASSLDSFDQPQHF
>11|TRBJ1-1|NA|NA|TRBV19
TGTGCCAGTAGTTCACTCCGTGTTGTTTTCTTT
CASSSLRVVFF
>14|TRBJ2-1|NA|NA|TRBV27
TGTGCCAGCATCCAAAGTCGGTCCTACAATGAGCAGTTCTTC
CASIQSRSYNEQFF
>15|TRBJ1-5|NA|TRBD1|TRBV28
TGTGCCAGCAGCCGGGACAGGCCTAGCAATCAGCCCCAGCATTTT
CASSRDRPSNQPQHF
>16|TRBJ2-6|NA|TRBD2|TRBV4-3
TGCGCCAGCAGCCAAGATGCGGGGGCTGGGGCCAACGTCCTGACTTTC
CASSQDAGAGANVLTF
>15|TRBJ1-1|once|TRBD1|TRBV28
TGTGCCAGCGATTCTACAGGGGACATGAACACTGAAGCTTTCTTT
CASDSTGDMNTEAFF
>15|TRBJ2-7|NA|TRBD2|TRBV7-9
TGTGCCAGCAGCGTTAGCGGGAGTTCTTCCTACGAGCAGTACTTC
CASSVSGSSSYEQYF
>18|TRBJ1-1|NA|TRBD1|TRBV14
TGTGCCAGCAGCCCCCGCTTGCAGGGGGCGCGGGTGAACACTGAAGCTTTCTTT
CASSPRLQGARVNTEAFF
>15|TRBJ2-1|once|TRBD2|TRBV27
TGTGCCAGCAGTCCCCGGGGGGGGCCCTACAATGAGCAGTTCTTC
CASSPRGGPYNEQFF
>15|TRBJ2-3|NA|TRBD2|TRBV10-2
TGCGCCAGCAGTGAGCTAGCGGCATCGACAGATACGCAGTATTTT
CASSELAASTDTQYF
>15|TRBJ1-5|NA|NA|TRBV5-5
TGTGCCAGCAGCTTCGGGCAGGGTTTCAATCAGCCCCAGCATTTT
CASSFGQGFNQPQHF
>18|TRBJ2-1|NA|TRBD2|TRBV7-2
TGTGCCAGCAGCTTAACAGCGGGAAGGTCGAGCTCCTACAATGAGCAGTTCTTC
CASSLTAGRSSSYNEQFF
>16|TRBJ2-7|once|NA|TRBV5-1
TGCGCCAGCAGCTTGGGTCAGCCAAGCCCTGCCTACGAGCAGTACTTC
CASSLGQPSPAYEQYF
>15|TRBJ2-7|NA|TRBD2|TRBV29-1
TGCAGCGTTAAAAGAGGGACTAGCGGGAGTTACGAGCAGTACTTC
CSVKRGTSGSYEQYF
>12|TRBJ1-2|NA|NA|TRBV7-8
TGTGCCAGCAGCTTGAGGGTGGGAGGCTACACCTTC
CASSLRVGGYTF
>15|TRBJ1-1|NA|NA|TRBV4-1
TGCGCCAGCAGCCAAGGGGGGAACGGTGTGTTTGAAGCTTTCTTT
CASSQGGNGVFEAFF
>14|TRBJ1-1|NA|TRBD1|TRBV18
TGTGCCAGCTCACCGACAGGGCTGAGAACTGAAGCTTTCTTT
CASSPTGLRTEAFF
>17|TRBJ1-5|NA|TRBD1|TRBV28
TGTGCCAGCAGCCTCGGGACAGGGGACTTTAGCAATCAGCCCCAGCATTTT
CASSLGTGDFSNQPQHF
>17|TRBJ2-1|NA|TRBD1|TRBV5-1
TGCGCCAGCAGCCGCGCCCTGGACAGGGGGCTCAACAATGAGCAGTTCTTC
CASSRALDRGLNNEQFF
>17|TRBJ2-7|NA|TRBD2|TRBV28
TGTGCCAGCAGTTCGTGGGATTTAGCGGGTTCGTCCTACGAGCAGTACTTC
CASSSWDLAGSSYEQYF